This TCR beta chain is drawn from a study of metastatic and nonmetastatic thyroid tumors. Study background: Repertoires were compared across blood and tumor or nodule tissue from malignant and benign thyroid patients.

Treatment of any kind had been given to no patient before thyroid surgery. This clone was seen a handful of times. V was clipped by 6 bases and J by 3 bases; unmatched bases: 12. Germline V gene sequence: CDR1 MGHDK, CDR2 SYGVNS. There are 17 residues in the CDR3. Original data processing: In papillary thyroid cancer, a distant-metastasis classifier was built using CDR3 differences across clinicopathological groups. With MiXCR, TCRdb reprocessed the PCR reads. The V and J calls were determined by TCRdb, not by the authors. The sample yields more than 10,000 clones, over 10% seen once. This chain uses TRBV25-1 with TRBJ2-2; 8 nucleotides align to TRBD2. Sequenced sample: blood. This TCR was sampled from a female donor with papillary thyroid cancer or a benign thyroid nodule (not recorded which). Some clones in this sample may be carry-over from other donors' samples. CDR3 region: CASSLESGTRDTGELFF. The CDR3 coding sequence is TGTGCCAGCAGCTTAGAGTCCGGGACTAGAGACACCGGGGAGCTGTTTTTT.